This is a list of T cell receptor beta chains from one sample in a study of blood T cells in healthy people across ages. MiXCR, run by TCRdb on the 5' RACE reads, gives a single entry per CDR3 protein. The sample carries about 730,000 distinct CDR3 sequences, about 40% recorded once. Sequences were obtained from blood. These receptors all come from a woman aged 55-70 years in good health. Both conserved end residues are part of each CDR3. The D gene is left open where the match is weak. Size is stated for part of the rows, as once, few or many counts, or as a class when the clone is expanded.

d_gene: .; abundance: .; v_gene: TRBV9; j_gene: TRBJ2-2; CDR3aa: CASSQTDTTGELFF; CDR3nt: TGTGCCAGCAGCCAGACCGACACTACCGGGGAGCTGTTTTTT
d_gene: TRBD2; abundance: few; v_gene: TRBV7-9; j_gene: TRBJ2-1; CDR3aa: CASSLAPSGVNEQFF; CDR3nt: TGTGCCAGCAGCTTAGCCCCTAGCGGGGTAAATGAGCAGTTCTTC
d_gene: .; abundance: .; v_gene: TRBV6-1; j_gene: TRBJ2-5; CDR3aa: CASSPQGPETQYF; CDR3nt: TGTGCCAGCAGTCCACAGGGCCCAGAGACCCAGTACTTC
d_gene: .; abundance: .; v_gene: TRBV24-1; j_gene: TRBJ1-1; CDR3aa: CATSDRGRGNTEAFF; CDR3nt: TGTGCCACCAGTGATAGGGGCAGAGGGAACACTGAAGCTTTCTTT
d_gene: TRBD1; abundance: few; v_gene: TRBV20-1; j_gene: TRBJ2-7; CDR3aa: CSARRPGQGSSEQYF; CDR3nt: TGCAGTGCTAGGAGACCGGGACAGGGTTCAAGCGAGCAGTACTTC
d_gene: TRBD1; abundance: few; v_gene: TRBV6-6; j_gene: TRBJ1-2; CDR3aa: CASTLDRNYGYTF; CDR3nt: TGTGCCAGCACCCTGGACAGGAACTATGGCTACACCTTC
d_gene: .; abundance: .; v_gene: TRBV14; j_gene: TRBJ2-5; CDR3aa: CASSRFFGETQYF; CDR3nt: TGTGCCAGCAGCCGGTTTTTTGGGGAGACCCAGTACTTC
d_gene: .; abundance: .; v_gene: TRBV4-1; j_gene: TRBJ1-2; CDR3aa: CASSQGEGYRNYGYTF; CDR3nt: TGCGCCAGCAGCCAGGGTGAGGGTTACCGGAACTATGGCTACACCTTC
d_gene: .; abundance: few; v_gene: TRBV7-2; j_gene: TRBJ2-7; CDR3aa: CASSPAGTRFTYEQYF; CDR3nt: TGTGCCAGCAGCCCAGCCGGGACACGCTTTACTTACGAGCAGTACTTC
d_gene: TRBD2; abundance: few; v_gene: TRBV28; j_gene: TRBJ2-1; CDR3aa: CASSLTAGVSYEQFF; CDR3nt: TGTGCCAGCAGTTTGACAGCGGGAGTGTCGTATGAGCAGTTCTTC
d_gene: .; abundance: many; v_gene: TRBV11-2; j_gene: TRBJ2-5; CDR3aa: CASSGPLQETQYF; CDR3nt: TGTGCCAGCAGCGGGCCGCTACAAGAGACCCAGTACTTC
d_gene: .; abundance: few; v_gene: TRBV6-6; j_gene: TRBJ2-3; CDR3aa: CASRPGAGLADTQYF; CDR3nt: TGTGCCAGCAGGCCTGGGGCAGGGTTAGCAGATACGCAGTATTTT
d_gene: TRBD2; abundance: .; v_gene: TRBV3-1; j_gene: TRBJ2-1; CDR3aa: CANSQWTSGGAFDNEQFF; CDR3nt: TGTGCCAACAGCCAATGGACTAGCGGGGGGGCTTTCGATAATGAGCAGTTCTTC
d_gene: .; abundance: few; v_gene: TRBV5-1; j_gene: TRBJ1-1; CDR3aa: CASSFIFSNTEAFF; CDR3nt: TGCGCCAGCAGTTTCATCTTTTCTAACACTGAAGCTTTCTTT
d_gene: .; abundance: .; v_gene: TRBV6-6; j_gene: TRBJ1-5; CDR3aa: CASNVGNQPQHF; CDR3nt: TGTGCCAGCAACGTAGGCAATCAGCCCCAGCATTTT
d_gene: .; abundance: .; v_gene: TRBV3-1; j_gene: TRBJ2-4; CDR3aa: CASSQGDIQYF; CDR3nt: TGTGCCAGCAGCCAAGGGGACATTCAGTACTTC
d_gene: .; abundance: .; v_gene: TRBV9; j_gene: TRBJ2-1; CDR3aa: CASSVGNGYNEQFF; CDR3nt: TGTGCCAGCAGCGTAGGTAACGGGTACAATGAGCAGTTCTTC
d_gene: .; abundance: .; v_gene: TRBV7-9; j_gene: TRBJ2-7; CDR3aa: CASSVLQGAEQYF; CDR3nt: TGTGCCAGCAGCGTATTGCAGGGAGCCGAGCAGTACTTC
d_gene: .; abundance: .; v_gene: TRBV9; j_gene: TRBJ2-5; CDR3aa: CASSVGTHDNEQYF; CDR3nt: TGTGCCAGCAGCGTAGGTACCCATGACAATGAGCAGTACTTC
d_gene: .; abundance: .; v_gene: TRBV20-1; j_gene: TRBJ1-4; CDR3aa: CSAPPGTGVSPLHFGNEKLFF; CDR3nt: .
d_gene: .; abundance: few; v_gene: TRBV6-2/TRBV6-3; j_gene: TRBJ2-5; CDR3aa: CASSPGMDAGETQYF; CDR3nt: TGTGCCAGCAGTCCAGGAATGGACGCAGGCGAGACCCAGTACTTC
d_gene: .; abundance: .; v_gene: TRBV3-1; j_gene: TRBJ2-7; CDR3aa: CASSHPTSASKSYEQYF; CDR3nt: TGTGCCAGCAGCCACCCTACCTCGGCCTCTAAGTCTTACGAGCAGTACTTC
d_gene: TRBD2; abundance: few; v_gene: TRBV6-2/TRBV6-3; j_gene: TRBJ2-7; CDR3aa: CASSTRTSGSSYEQYF; CDR3nt: TGTGCCAGCAGTACTCGGACTAGCGGGAGCTCCTACGAGCAGTACTTC
d_gene: .; abundance: .; v_gene: TRBV29-1; j_gene: TRBJ2-1; CDR3aa: CSVLGAYKQFF; CDR3nt: TGCAGCGTTCTGGGGGCCTACAAGCAGTTCTTC
d_gene: TRBD2; abundance: .; v_gene: TRBV7-3; j_gene: TRBJ2-3; CDR3aa: CASSLTPPGTSSGGGRYTDTQYF; CDR3nt: TGTGCCAGCAGCTTAACGCCCCCAGGAACCTCTAGCGGGGGGGGACGCTACACAGATACGCAGTATTTT
d_gene: TRBD2; abundance: few; v_gene: TRBV2; j_gene: TRBJ2-7; CDR3aa: CASSELLAGGNEQYF; CDR3nt: TGTGCCAGCAGTGAATTGCTAGCGGGGGGTAACGAGCAGTACTTC
d_gene: .; abundance: .; v_gene: TRBV7-3; j_gene: TRBJ2-5; CDR3aa: CASSLIGEGEQYF; CDR3nt: TGTGCCAGCAGCTTAATAGGGGAGGGGGAGCAGTACTTC
d_gene: .; abundance: .; v_gene: TRBV12-3/TRBV12-4; j_gene: TRBJ1-5; CDR3aa: CASSIAGSQPQHF; CDR3nt: TGTGCCAGCAGCATTGCTGGTAGTCAGCCCCAGCATTTT
d_gene: .; abundance: .; v_gene: TRBV4-2; j_gene: TRBJ1-6; CDR3aa: CASSQDPAKSSYNSPLHF; CDR3nt: TGTGCCAGCAGCCAAGATCCGGCGAAGAGCTCCTATAATTCACCCCTCCACTTT
d_gene: .; abundance: .; v_gene: TRBV5-6; j_gene: TRBJ1-1; CDR3aa: CASSFTGTRGAFF; CDR3nt: TGTGCCAGCAGCTTCACAGGGACCCGCGGGGCTTTCTTT
d_gene: .; abundance: .; v_gene: TRBV7-2; j_gene: TRBJ2-1; CDR3aa: CASSFLGGEQFF; CDR3nt: TGTGCCAGCAGCTTCCTAGGGGGTGAGCAGTTCTTC
d_gene: .; abundance: .; v_gene: TRBV5-6; j_gene: TRBJ2-5; CDR3aa: CASSSGASQETQYF; CDR3nt: TGTGCCAGCAGCTCAGGGGCGTCACAAGAGACCCAGTACTTC
d_gene: .; abundance: .; v_gene: TRBV18; j_gene: TRBJ1-4; CDR3aa: CASSPNRMSRGNEKLFF; CDR3nt: TGTGCCAGCTCACCAAATCGAATGTCCAGAGGAAATGAAAAACTGTTTTTT
d_gene: .; abundance: .; v_gene: TRBV7-9; j_gene: TRBJ2-7; CDR3aa: CASSLGVSPREQYF; CDR3nt: TGTGCCAGCAGCTTAGGGGTCTCCCCCAGGGAGCAGTACTTC
d_gene: .; abundance: once; v_gene: TRBV24-1; j_gene: TRBJ2-5; CDR3aa: CATSAPPSYNEQYF; CDR3nt: TGTGCCACCAGTGCCCCACCTAGCTACAATGAGCAGTACTTC
d_gene: TRBD1; abundance: few; v_gene: TRBV12-5; j_gene: TRBJ2-1; CDR3aa: CASGLRKDRGYNEQFF; CDR3nt: TGTGCTAGTGGTCTGCGAAAGGACAGGGGATACAATGAGCAGTTCTTC
d_gene: TRBD2; abundance: many; v_gene: TRBV6-2/TRBV6-3; j_gene: TRBJ2-7; CDR3aa: CASSSGGNDEQYF; CDR3nt: TGTGCCAGCAGCTCCGGGGGGAACGACGAGCAGTACTTC
d_gene: TRBD2; abundance: few; v_gene: TRBV6-2/TRBV6-3; j_gene: TRBJ2-3; CDR3aa: CASSYSISGRTDVTQYF; CDR3nt: TGTGCCAGCAGTTACTCGATAAGCGGGAGGACCGACGTAACGCAGTATTTT
d_gene: .; abundance: .; v_gene: TRBV29-1; j_gene: TRBJ1-2; CDR3aa: CSAEANYGYTF; CDR3nt: TGCAGCGCCGAAGCGAACTATGGCTACACCTTC
d_gene: TRBD1; abundance: .; v_gene: TRBV7-3; j_gene: TRBJ1-2; CDR3aa: CASSLQGARGYTF; CDR3nt: TGTGCCAGCAGCTTACAGGGGGCCAGAGGCTACACCTTC
d_gene: TRBD1; abundance: few; v_gene: TRBV12-3/TRBV12-4; j_gene: TRBJ2-7; CDR3aa: CASSSRDRTPYEQYF; CDR3nt: TGTGCCAGCAGTTCCCGGGACAGGACACCCTACGAGCAGTACTTC
d_gene: TRBD2; abundance: many; v_gene: TRBV9; j_gene: TRBJ2-7; CDR3aa: CASSVGLAGGPHEQYF; CDR3nt: TGTGCCAGCAGCGTAGGACTAGCGGGAGGGCCGCACGAGCAGTACTTC
d_gene: .; abundance: .; v_gene: TRBV20-1; j_gene: TRBJ2-5; CDR3aa: CGARHPGLSYERYF; CDR3nt: TGCGGTGCTAGACACCCTGGACTTTCCTACGAGCGGTACTTC
d_gene: TRBD2; abundance: few; v_gene: TRBV7-9; j_gene: TRBJ2-1; CDR3aa: CASSLLSTSGNNEQFF; CDR3nt: TGTGCCAGCAGCTTATTAAGTACTAGCGGAAACAATGAGCAGTTCTTC
d_gene: TRBD1; abundance: few; v_gene: TRBV7-3; j_gene: TRBJ1-6; CDR3aa: CASSLDRVSNSPLHF; CDR3nt: TGTGCCAGCAGCTTGGACAGGGTATCAAATTCACCCCTCCACTTT
d_gene: .; abundance: .; v_gene: TRBV27; j_gene: TRBJ2-7; CDR3aa: CASSPIAFRLPNYEQYF; CDR3nt: TGTGCCAGCAGTCCTATCGCTTTTAGGCTTCCTAACTACGAGCAGTACTTC
d_gene: .; abundance: few; v_gene: TRBV6-5; j_gene: TRBJ1-4; CDR3aa: CASRSPGGLHEKLFF; CDR3nt: TGTGCCAGCAGATCACCGGGAGGGCTCCATGAAAAACTGTTTTTT
d_gene: .; abundance: .; v_gene: TRBV11-2; j_gene: TRBJ1-2; CDR3aa: CAGSPGHVVGYTF; CDR3nt: TGTGCCGGCAGCCCGGGACACGTCGTGGGCTACACCTTC
d_gene: .; abundance: .; v_gene: TRBV7-9; j_gene: TRBJ2-1; CDR3aa: CASSLKQGPRKNEQFF; CDR3nt: TGTGCCAGCAGCTTAAAGCAGGGGCCACGAAAAAATGAGCAGTTCTTC
d_gene: .; abundance: .; v_gene: TRBV12-3/TRBV12-4; j_gene: TRBJ1-2; CDR3aa: CASRPGRLSGCTF; CDR3nt: TGTGCCAGCAGACCGGGACGGTTGAGTGGCTGCACCTTC
d_gene: .; abundance: few; v_gene: TRBV7-9; j_gene: TRBJ1-6; CDR3aa: CASRGNDSPLHF; CDR3nt: TGTGCCAGCAGGGGGAACGATTCACCCCTCCACTTT
d_gene: .; abundance: many; v_gene: TRBV29-1; j_gene: TRBJ2-1; CDR3aa: CSVLGLGSYNEQFF; CDR3nt: TGCAGCGTGCTCGGACTGGGCTCCTACAATGAGCAGTTCTTC
d_gene: TRBD1; abundance: .; v_gene: TRBV6-2/TRBV6-3; j_gene: TRBJ2-1; CDR3aa: CARRGTGIYNEQFF; CDR3nt: TGTGCCAGGAGAGGGACAGGGATCTACAATGAGCAGTTCTTC
d_gene: .; abundance: .; v_gene: TRBV7-2; j_gene: TRBJ2-2; CDR3aa: CASSLVVIGELFF; CDR3nt: TGTGCCAGCAGCTTAGTGGTTATTGGGGAGCTGTTTTTT
d_gene: .; abundance: .; v_gene: TRBV20-1; j_gene: TRBJ2-4; CDR3aa: CSARGLGENIQYF; CDR3nt: TGCAGTGCTAGAGGCCTGGGGGAAAACATTCAGTACTTC
d_gene: .; abundance: many; v_gene: TRBV12-3/TRBV12-4; j_gene: TRBJ2-3; CDR3aa: CASSRGTTDTQYF; CDR3nt: TGTGCCAGCAGTAGGGGGACCACAGATACGCAGTATTTT
d_gene: TRBD2; abundance: few; v_gene: TRBV7-9; j_gene: TRBJ2-1; CDR3aa: CASSFSAGGYNEQFF; CDR3nt: TGTGCCAGCAGCTTTAGTGCGGGGGGTTACAATGAGCAGTTCTTC